The T cell receptor (beta chain) described here comes from a study of Ad26.COV2.S vaccination and SARS-CoV-2 variants. V gave up 1 base and J gave up 0 bases, with 13 bases separating them. This CDR3 comprises 16 residues. Germline V lookup: CDR1 SNHLY, CDR2 FYNNEI. Treatment denoted: about 20 received Ad26.COV2.S at low or high dose, single or two shots; several received placebo; per-sample allocation not given. Collection of the samples took place on day 63 after the first injection of vaccine or placebo. Clones were read by immunoSEQ multiplex PCR, and TCRdb kept only the in-frame ones, dropping some. The data show approximately 350,000 clones, with around nine tenths seen just once and around 3.6% held by the top ten.

The chain uses TRBV2 and TRBJ2-7, with D maybe TRBD1 (5 bases). The sample here was peripheral blood, taken in a trial of Ad26.COV2.S vaccine versus placebo. The TCR originated in a person between 18 and 65 years old who received the Ad26.COV2.S COVID-19 vaccine or a placebo. CDR3 DNA: TGTGCCAGCAGTGAAGTGCTAGGACAAATCTCCTACGAGCAGTACTTC. As protein: CASSEVLGQISYEQYF.